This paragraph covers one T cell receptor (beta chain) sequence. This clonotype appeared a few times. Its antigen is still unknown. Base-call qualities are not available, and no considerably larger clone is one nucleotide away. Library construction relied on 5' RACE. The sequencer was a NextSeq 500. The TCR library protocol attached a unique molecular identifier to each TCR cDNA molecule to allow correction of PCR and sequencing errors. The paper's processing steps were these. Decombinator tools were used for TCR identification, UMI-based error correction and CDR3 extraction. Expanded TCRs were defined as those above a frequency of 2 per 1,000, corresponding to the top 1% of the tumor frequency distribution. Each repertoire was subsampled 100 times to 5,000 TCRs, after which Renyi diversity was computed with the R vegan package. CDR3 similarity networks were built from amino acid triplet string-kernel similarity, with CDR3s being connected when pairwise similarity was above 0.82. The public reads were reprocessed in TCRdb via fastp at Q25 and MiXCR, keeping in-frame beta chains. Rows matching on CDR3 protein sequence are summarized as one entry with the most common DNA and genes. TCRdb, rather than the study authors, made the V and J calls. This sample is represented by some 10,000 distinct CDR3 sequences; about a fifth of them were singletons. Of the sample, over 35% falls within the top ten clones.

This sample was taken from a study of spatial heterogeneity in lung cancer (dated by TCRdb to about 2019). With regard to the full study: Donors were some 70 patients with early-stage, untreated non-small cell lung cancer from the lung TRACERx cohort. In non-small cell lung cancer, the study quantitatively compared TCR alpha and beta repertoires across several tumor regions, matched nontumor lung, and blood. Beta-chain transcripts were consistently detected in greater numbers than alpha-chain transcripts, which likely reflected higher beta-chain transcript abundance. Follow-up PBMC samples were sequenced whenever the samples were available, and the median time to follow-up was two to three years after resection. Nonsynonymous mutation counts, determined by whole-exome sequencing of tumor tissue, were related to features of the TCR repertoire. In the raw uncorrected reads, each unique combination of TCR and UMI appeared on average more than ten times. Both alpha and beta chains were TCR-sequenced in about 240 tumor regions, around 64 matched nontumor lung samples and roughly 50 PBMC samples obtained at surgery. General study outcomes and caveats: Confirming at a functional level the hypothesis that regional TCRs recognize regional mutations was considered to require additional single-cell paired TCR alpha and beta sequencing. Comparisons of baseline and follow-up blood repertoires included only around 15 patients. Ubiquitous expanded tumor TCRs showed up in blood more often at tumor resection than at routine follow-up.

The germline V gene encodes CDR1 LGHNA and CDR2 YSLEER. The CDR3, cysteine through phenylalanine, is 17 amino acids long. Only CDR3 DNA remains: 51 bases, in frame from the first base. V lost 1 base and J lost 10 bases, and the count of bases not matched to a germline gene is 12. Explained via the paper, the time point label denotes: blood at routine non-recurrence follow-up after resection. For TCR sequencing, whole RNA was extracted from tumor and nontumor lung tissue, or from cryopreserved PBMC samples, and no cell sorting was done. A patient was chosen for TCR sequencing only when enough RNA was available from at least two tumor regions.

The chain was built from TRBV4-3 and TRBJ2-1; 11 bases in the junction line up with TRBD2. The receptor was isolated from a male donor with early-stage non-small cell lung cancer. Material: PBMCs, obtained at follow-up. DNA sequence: TGCGCCAGCAGCCAAGCTCAGTTAACTAGCGGGGGTCGAGAGCAGTTCTTC. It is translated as CASSQAQLTSGGREQFF.